This is a list of T cell receptor beta chains from one sample in a study of T cell responses to AZD1222 COVID-19 vaccine. The method was immunoSEQ multiplex PCR; TCRdb's version includes in-frame clones alone and lacks a portion of them. The table lists more than 150,000 clones, roughly 88% of them singletons, with more than 0.4% in the top ten. The material was peripheral blood, obtained on day 0 of AZD1222 vaccination. Source of these receptors: an adult in good health. The conserved cysteine and the conserved F or W are not part of the CDR3 here. Fields, in order: J gene, D gene, V gene, CDR3 protein. D genes are given only for firm matches.

>TRBJ2-1|TRBD2|TRBV13
ASSPLQAGGPNEQF
>TRBJ2-1|NA|TRBV12-3/TRBV12-4
ASSSRSEQF
>TRBJ1-2|NA|TRBV29-1
SVEGVGFGGYT
>TRBJ1-1|NA|TRBV9
ASSAVGRNTEAF
>TRBJ2-1|TRBD2|TRBV10-3
AISAGGVYNEQF
>TRBJ1-4|NA|TRBV11-2
ASSRNEKLF
>TRBJ1-2|NA|TRBV20-1
SVSRDYT
>TRBJ2-2|NA|TRBV7-9
ASSLGGARAGELF
>TRBJ2-3|NA|TRBV30
AWSLHRDTQY
>TRBJ2-5|NA|TRBV13
ASSLRRGEETQY
>TRBJ2-7|NA|TRBV4-3
ASSPSLSTEQY
>TRBJ2-7|TRBD1|TRBV19
ASSMSGQGPEQY
>TRBJ2-5|TRBD2|TRBV13
ASSYGLAGGKLETQY
>TRBJ1-1|NA|TRBV2
ASSVEGLNTEAF
>TRBJ1-4|NA|TRBV12-3/TRBV12-4
ASAWGTTEKLF
>TRBJ2-5|NA|TRBV3-1/TRBV3-2
ASSPLGKTQY
>TRBJ1-5|NA|TRBV28
ATCDPPGQPQH
>TRBJ1-4|NA|TRBV6-6
ASSFRELNEKLF
>TRBJ2-3|NA|TRBV19
ASSVRGTDTQY
>TRBJ1-2|NA|TRBV7-9
ASSHSAGAGYT
>TRBJ2-2|TRBD2|TRBV9
ASSVGLAETGELF
>TRBJ1-2|NA|TRBV5-1
ASSPSTDSGGYT
>TRBJ1-5|NA|TRBV7-8
ASSSAGTQGNQPQH
>TRBJ1-5|TRBD1|TRBV18
ASSRQGPDQPQH
>TRBJ2-1|NA|TRBV19
ASSMAALGGSEQF
>TRBJ1-1|NA|TRBV2
ASSALDNQNTEAF
>TRBJ1-2|TRBD1|TRBV27
ASSLRDSSYGYT
>TRBJ2-1|TRBD2|TRBV11-2
ASSFRRTSGSYNEQF
>TRBJ2-1|NA|TRBV9
ASSVAVGYGFEQF
>TRBJ1-5|NA|TRBV12-3/TRBV12-4
ASSFRVIPQH
>TRBJ1-6|NA|TRBV19
ASSSRTSPQSPLH
>TRBJ1-2|NA|TRBV19
ASTFGAEVNGYT
>TRBJ1-5|NA|TRBV2
ASSAEGGEQPQH
>TRBJ2-2|NA|TRBV11-2
ASSLENGLNTGELF
>TRBJ2-3|TRBD2|TRBV9
ASSVGQAGSTDTQY
>TRBJ1-2|NA|TRBV3-1/TRBV3-2
ASSPRGVSGYT
>TRBJ2-4|TRBD2|TRBV19
ASSPSRFGTSARGAKNIQY
>TRBJ2-2|TRBD1|TRBV5-1
ASSSLRDRGVGELF
>TRBJ1-2|NA|TRBV27
ASSGTAIANYGYT
>TRBJ2-7|NA|TRBV14
ASSVQGPYEQY
>TRBJ2-5|TRBD1|TRBV12-5
ASAHSRQGGETQY
>TRBJ2-2|TRBD2|TRBV20-1
SASQPAGGGLDTGELF
>TRBJ1-2|NA|TRBV19
ASSFSRPSEGYT
>TRBJ2-5|TRBD1|TRBV25-1
ASRETGGVETQY
>TRBJ2-7|TRBD1|TRBV7-3
ASSPRQGQGEQY
>TRBJ2-2|TRBD2|TRBV11-1
ASSFGGGPTGELF
>TRBJ2-1|NA|TRBV7-9
ASSLGSGPTF
>TRBJ1-5|NA|TRBV27
ASSSLVDSNQPQH
>TRBJ1-4|NA|TRBV7-9
ASSLGTNLNEKLF
>TRBJ1-2|NA|TRBV7-8
ASSPVGTLSHGYT
>TRBJ2-7|TRBD2|TRBV9
ASRPSGSYEQY
>TRBJ1-6|NA|TRBV30
AWSVRGGGNSPLH
>TRBJ1-2|NA|TRBV28
ASSLATTYGYT
>TRBJ2-1|TRBD2|TRBV19
ASSRTSWTIIGALNEQF
>TRBJ2-3|TRBD1|TRBV6-6
ASSYLAGGQDTQY
>TRBJ2-2|TRBD2|TRBV30
AWSAAGVGINTGELF
>TRBJ2-5|NA|TRBV6-5
ASSYSGETQY
>TRBJ1-4|TRBD1|TRBV6-5
ASQPQGAGEKLF
>TRBJ1-2|NA|TRBV27
ASSPTPASGYGYT
>TRBJ1-5|NA|TRBV18
ASSPAGGDQPQH